The clone carrying this T cell receptor beta chain occurred a few times. RNA transcripts yielded amplified TCR beta CDR3 regions. First-round RT-PCR of the TCR CDR3 relied on the HTBI primer set. TCRdb re-analysed the multiplex PCR reads in MiXCR, keeping a single row per CDR3 protein. Here the sample spans hundreds of thousands of distinct CDR3 sequences, about 15% being singletons. The ends lost 4 bases at V and 7 bases at J; junction bases unmatched: 5. The CDR3 has 16 residues. Germline loops: CDR1 SGHRS, CDR2 YFSETQ. This entry comes from a study of T cells in Graves' hyperthyroidism and ophthalmopathy.

This rearrangement joins TRBV5-1 to TRBJ2-1, with 16 bases that match TRBD2. This sequence was found in a woman aged 18-29 years with Graves' hyperthyroidism. Sequencing was performed on blood. The CDR3 coding sequence is TGCGCCAGCAGCCTGGGACTAGCGGGAGGGGGTAATGAGCAGTTCTTC. Amino acid sequence: CASSLGLAGGGNEQFF.